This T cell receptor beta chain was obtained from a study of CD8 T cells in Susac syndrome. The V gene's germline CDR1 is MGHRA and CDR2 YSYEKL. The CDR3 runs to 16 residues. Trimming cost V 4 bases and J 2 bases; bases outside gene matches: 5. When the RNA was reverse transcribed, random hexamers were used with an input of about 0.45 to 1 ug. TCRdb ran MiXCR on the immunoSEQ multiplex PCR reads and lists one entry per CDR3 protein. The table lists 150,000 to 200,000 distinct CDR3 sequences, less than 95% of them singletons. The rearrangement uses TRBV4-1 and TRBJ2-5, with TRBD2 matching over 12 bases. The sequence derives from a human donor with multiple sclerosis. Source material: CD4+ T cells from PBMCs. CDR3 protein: CASSLRLAGDQETQYF. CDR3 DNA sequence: TGCGCCAGCAGCCTTCGACTAGCGGGAGATCAAGAGACCCAGTACTTC.